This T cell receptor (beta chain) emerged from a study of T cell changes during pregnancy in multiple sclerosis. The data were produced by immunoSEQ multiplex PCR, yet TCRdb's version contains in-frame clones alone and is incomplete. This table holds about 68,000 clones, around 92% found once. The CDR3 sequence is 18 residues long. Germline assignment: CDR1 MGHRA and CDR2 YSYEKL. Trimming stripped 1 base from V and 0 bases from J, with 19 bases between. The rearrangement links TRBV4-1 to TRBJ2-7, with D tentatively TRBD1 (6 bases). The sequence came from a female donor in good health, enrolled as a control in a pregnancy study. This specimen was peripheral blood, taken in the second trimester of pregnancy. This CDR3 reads CASSQATRGTKSSYEQYF. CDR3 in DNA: TGCGCCAGCAGCCAAGCCACCAGAGGGACAAAGAGCTCCTACGAGCAGTACTTC.